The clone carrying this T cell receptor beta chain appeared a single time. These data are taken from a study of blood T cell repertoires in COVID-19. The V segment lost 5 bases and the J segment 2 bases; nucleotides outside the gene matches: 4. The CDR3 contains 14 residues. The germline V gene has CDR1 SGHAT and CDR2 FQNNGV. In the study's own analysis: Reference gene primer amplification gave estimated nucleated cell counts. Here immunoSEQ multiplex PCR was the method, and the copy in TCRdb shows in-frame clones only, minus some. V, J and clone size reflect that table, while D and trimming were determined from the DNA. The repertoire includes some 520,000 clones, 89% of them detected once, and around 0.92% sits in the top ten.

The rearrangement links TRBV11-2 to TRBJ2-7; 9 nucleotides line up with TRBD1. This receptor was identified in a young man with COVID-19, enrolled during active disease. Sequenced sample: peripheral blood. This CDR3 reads CASSRTGAPYEQYF. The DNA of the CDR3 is TGTGCCAGCAGCCGGACAGGGGCCCCCTACGAGCAGTACTTC.